What follows are 6 T cell receptor beta chains derived from one specimen sequenced in a study of Ad26.COV2.S vaccination and SARS-CoV-2 variants. Regarding treatment: roughly 20 received Ad26.COV2.S at low or high dose, single or two shots; about 5 received placebo; per-sample allocation not given. After the first vaccine or placebo injection, samples were drawn on day 63. Assay: immunoSEQ multiplex PCR; the TCRdb copy retains only in-frame clones and omits some. The top ten hold around 5% of the sample, which has hundreds of thousands of clones, 75% to 90% seen once. This specimen was peripheral blood, taken in a trial of Ad26.COV2.S vaccine versus placebo. The receptors come from a person aged 18 to 65 who received the Ad26.COV2.S COVID-19 vaccine or a placebo.

The chain recombines TRBV4-2 with TRBJ1-1; no reliable D call. This CDR3 region has 16 residues. V shed 0 bases and J shed 2 bases, with 13 bases lying between them. Germline V gene lookup returns CDR1 LGHNA and CDR2 YNFKEQ. The CDR3 DNA is TGTGCCAGCAGCCAAGATTTGCAGTCTCCTAACACTGAAGCTTTCTTT. It yields the protein CASSQDLQSPNTEAFF.

The rearrangement links TRBV5-6 to TRBJ2-3; unclear D gene. The V end lost 3 bases, the J end lost 2 bases, and 10 bases lay between the germline ends. The CDR3 length is 14 residues. The germline V gene has CDR1 SGHDT and CDR2 YYEEEE. The CDR3 sequence: CASSYQTVTDTQYF. The CDR3 DNA reads TGTGCCAGCAGCTACCAGACTGTCACAGATACGCAGTATTTT.

The V call is TRBV4-1, the J call TRBJ1-1, with D perhaps matching TRBD1 (5 bases). Germline assignment: CDR1 MGHRA and CDR2 YSYEKL. V was pared by 4 bases and J by 4 bases, with 19 bases between. This CDR3 is 16 amino acids long. CDR3 nucleotide sequence: TGCGCCAGCAGCCGGGGACGGTTGGTTGTCGCCACTGAAGCTTTCTTT. Encoded protein: CASSRGRLVVATEAFF.

This clone appeared once. The chain has TRBV29-1 and TRBJ2-7; no clear D gene. Germline V gives CDR1 SQVTM, CDR2 ANQGSEA. V lost 1 base to trimming and J lost 2 bases, with 9 bases between them. This CDR3 spans 13 amino acids. DNA of the CDR3: TGCAGCGTTGAAGCGCAAAGTCCCTACGAGCAGTACTTC. The encoded protein is CSVEAQSPYEQYF.

V and J are TRBV28 and TRBJ1-5; D remains ambiguous. The CDR3 runs to 11 residues. V was cut by 8 bases and J by 4 bases, with 6 bases left in between. Germline V CDR1 and CDR2: MDHEN, SYDVKM. This chain's CDR3 is CASGRNQPQHF. The DNA for the CDR3 is TGTGCCAGCGGGCGAAATCAGCCCCAGCATTTT.

The chain is built from TRBV6-5 and TRBJ2-3; a possible D gene is TRBD1 (6 bases). V shed 4 bases and J shed 3 bases, with 14 bases lying between them. This CDR3 has 15 residues. Germline CDR1 is MNHEY and CDR2 is SVGAGI. In DNA form, the CDR3 reads TGTGCCAGCAGTTTGGGGACACTTTCTACAGATACGCAGTATTTT. Amino acid sequence: CASSLGTLSTDTQYF.